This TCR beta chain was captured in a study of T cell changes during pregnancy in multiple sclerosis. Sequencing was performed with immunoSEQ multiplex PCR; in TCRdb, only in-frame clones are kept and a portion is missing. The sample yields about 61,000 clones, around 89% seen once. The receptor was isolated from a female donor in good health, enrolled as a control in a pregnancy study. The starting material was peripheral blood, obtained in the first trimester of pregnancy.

The CDR3 sequence: CASSFLREAGELFF. CDR3 in DNA: TGTGCCAGCAGCTTTCTCAGGGAGGCCGGGGAGCTGTTTTTT. J is TRBJ2-2 and V is TRBV11-2, with a weak D call TRBD2 (6 bases). Germline V gene lookup returns CDR1 SGHAT and CDR2 FQNNGV. CDR3 size: 14 residues. The V gene lost 3 bases and the J gene lost 6 bases, with 11 bases spanning the gap.